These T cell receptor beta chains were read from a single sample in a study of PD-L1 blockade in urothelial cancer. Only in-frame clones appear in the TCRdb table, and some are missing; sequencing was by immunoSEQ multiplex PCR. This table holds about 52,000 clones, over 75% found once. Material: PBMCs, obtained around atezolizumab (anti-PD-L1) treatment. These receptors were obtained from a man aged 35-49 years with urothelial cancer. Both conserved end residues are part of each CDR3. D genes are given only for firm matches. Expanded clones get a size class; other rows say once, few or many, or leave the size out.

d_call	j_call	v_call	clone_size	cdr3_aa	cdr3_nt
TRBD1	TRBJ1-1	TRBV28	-	CASSFGLGQGNTEAFF	TGTGCCAGCAGTTTTGGGCTGGGACAGGGGAACACTGAAGCTTTCTTT
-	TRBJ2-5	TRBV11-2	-	CASSSQGRGVQETQYF	TGTGCCAGCAGCTCCCAGGGGCGTGGGGTCCAAGAGACCCAGTACTTC
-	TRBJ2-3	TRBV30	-	CAWSVGGPTDTQYF	TGTGCCTGGAGTGTAGGCGGCCCCACAGATACGCAGTATTTT
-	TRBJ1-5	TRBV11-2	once	CASSLGTDQPQHF	TGTGCCAGCAGCTTAGGGACAGATCAGCCCCAGCATTTT
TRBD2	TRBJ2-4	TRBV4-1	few	CASSQESGAGGIQYF	TGCGCCAGCAGCCAAGAAAGCGGAGCGGGAGGCATTCAGTACTTC
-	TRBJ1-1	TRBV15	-	CATSLRGGTEAFF	TGTGCCACCAGCCTTCGGGGGGGCACTGAAGCTTTCTTT
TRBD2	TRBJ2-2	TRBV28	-	CASSAVGLVGGTGELFF	TGTGCCAGCAGTGCCGTGGGACTAGTCGGTGGCACCGGGGAGCTGTTTTTT
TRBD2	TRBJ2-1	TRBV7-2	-	CASSPGLAGVRVNEQFF	TGTGCCAGCAGCCCGGGACTAGCGGGAGTTCGGGTGAATGAGCAGTTCTTC
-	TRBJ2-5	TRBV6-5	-	CASRKTSKETQYF	TGTGCCAGCAGGAAAACATCCAAAGAGACCCAGTACTTC
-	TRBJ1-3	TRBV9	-	CASSAPSLNSGNTIYF	TGTGCCAGCAGCGCACCTTCACTGAACTCTGGAAACACCATATATTTT
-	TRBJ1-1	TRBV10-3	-	CAISQLDGEAFF	TGTGCCATCAGCCAACTAGACGGGGAAGCTTTCTTT
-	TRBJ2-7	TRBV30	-	CAWKGFSYEQYF	TGTGCCTGGAAGGGGTTTTCCTACGAGCAGTACTTC
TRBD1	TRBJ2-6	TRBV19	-	CASKQDRASGANVLTF	TGTGCCAGTAAGCAGGACAGGGCTTCTGGGGCCAACGTCCTGACTTTC
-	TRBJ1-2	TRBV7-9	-	CASSLGQARDYGYTF	TGTGCCAGCAGCTTAGGTCAGGCCAGGGACTATGGCTACACCTTC
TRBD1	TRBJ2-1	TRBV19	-	CASSKEETGYYNEQFF	TGTGCCAGTAGTAAAGAGGAGACAGGGTATTACAATGAGCAGTTCTTC
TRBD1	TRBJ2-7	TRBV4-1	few	CASSRKTGVPPYEQYF	TGCGCCAGCAGCCGAAAAACAGGGGTTCCTCCCTACGAGCAGTACTTC
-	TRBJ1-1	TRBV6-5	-	CASGHKPTEAFF	TGTGCCAGCGGGCATAAACCCACTGAAGCTTTCTTT
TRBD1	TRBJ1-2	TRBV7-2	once	CASSFRGDYGYTF	TGTGCCAGCAGCTTCAGGGGGGACTATGGCTACACCTTC
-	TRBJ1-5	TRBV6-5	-	CASSYRWGGSNQPQHF	TGTGCCAGCAGTTACCGGTGGGGAGGAAGCAATCAGCCCCAGCATTTT
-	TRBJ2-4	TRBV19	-	CASSISHAPTGNIQYF	TGTGCCAGTAGTATCTCTCACGCCCCCACAGGGAACATTCAGTACTTC
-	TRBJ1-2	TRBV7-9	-	CASSLAGGPSGGYTF	TGTGCCAGCAGCTTAGCGGGAGGCCCGAGCGGTGGCTACACCTTC
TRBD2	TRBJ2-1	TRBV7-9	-	CASISSSGNEQFF	TGTGCCAGCATCTCTTCTAGCGGGAATGAGCAGTTCTTC
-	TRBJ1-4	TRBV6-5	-	CASSHKTGSNEKLFF	TGTGCCAGCAGTCATAAGACAGGTTCTAATGAAAAACTGTTTTTT
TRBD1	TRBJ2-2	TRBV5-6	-	CASSWGQGASTGELFF	TGTGCCAGCAGCTGGGGACAGGGAGCGAGCACCGGGGAGCTGTTTTTT
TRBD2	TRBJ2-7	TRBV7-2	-	CASSLGASGTYEQYF	TGTGCCAGCAGCTTAGGGGCTAGCGGAACCTACGAGCAGTACTTC
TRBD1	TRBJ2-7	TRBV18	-	CASSPQGAFYEQYF	TGTGCCAGCTCACCGCAGGGGGCGTTTTACGAGCAGTACTTC
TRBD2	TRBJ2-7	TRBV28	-	CASKGASGLYEQYF	TGTGCCAGCAAAGGGGCTAGCGGGTTGTACGAGCAGTACTTC
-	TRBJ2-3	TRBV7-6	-	CASSFGSAVSTDTQYF	TGTGCCAGCAGCTTTGGCTCAGCGGTTAGCACAGATACGCAGTATTTT
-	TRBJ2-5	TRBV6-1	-	CASSPWRGRETQYF	TGTGCCAGCAGTCCCTGGAGGGGCCGGGAGACCCAGTACTTC
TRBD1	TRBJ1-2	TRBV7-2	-	CASSLEEGGAYGYTF	TGTGCCAGCAGCTTAGAGGAAGGGGGCGCTTATGGCTACACCTTC
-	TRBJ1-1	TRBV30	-	CAWSYRGNTEAFF	TGTGCCTGGAGTTATCGGGGGAACACTGAAGCTTTCTTT
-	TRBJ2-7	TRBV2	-	CASSLVGTSNSYEQYF	TGTGCCAGCAGTTTAGTGGGGACTTCCAACTCCTACGAGCAGTACTTC
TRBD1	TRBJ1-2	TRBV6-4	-	CASSPGQGFFGYTF	TGTGCCAGCAGTCCGGGACAGGGGTTTTTCGGCTACACCTTC
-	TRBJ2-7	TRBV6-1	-	CASRNKRTEVYEQYF	TGTGCCAGCAGAAATAAACGGACAGAGGTCTACGAGCAGTACTTC
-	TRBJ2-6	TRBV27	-	CASSPQVTGAGANVLTF	TGTGCCAGCAGTCCACAGGTAACAGGAGCTGGGGCCAACGTCCTGACTTTC
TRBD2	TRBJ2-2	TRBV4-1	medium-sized	CASSQPRTSENTGELFF	TGCGCCAGCAGCCAACCTCGGACTAGCGAGAACACCGGGGAGCTGTTTTTT
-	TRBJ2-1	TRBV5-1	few	CASSLGTGLSGDEQFF	TGCGCCAGCAGCTTAGGCACGGGACTCTCTGGCGATGAGCAGTTCTTC
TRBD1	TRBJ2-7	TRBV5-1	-	CASSLNQGVAYEQYF	TGCGCCAGCAGCTTGAATCAGGGGGTGGCCTACGAGCAGTACTTC
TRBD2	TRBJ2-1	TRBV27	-	CASRGLAGRGQFF	TGTGCCAGCAGGGGACTAGCGGGGAGGGGGCAGTTCTTC
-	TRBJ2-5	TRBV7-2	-	CASSLDLTETQYF	TGTGCCAGCAGCTTAGACCTAACAGAGACCCAGTACTTC
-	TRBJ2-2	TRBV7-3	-	CASSQTRNTGELFF	TGTGCCAGCAGCCAGACTCGGAACACCGGGGAGCTGTTTTTT
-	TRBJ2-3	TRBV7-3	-	CASSLMAGSTTQYF	TGTGCCAGCAGCTTAATGGCGGGGTCTACGACGCAGTATTTT
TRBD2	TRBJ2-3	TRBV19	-	CASKVAGAYDTQYF	TGTGCCAGTAAGGTAGCGGGAGCTTATGATACGCAGTATTTT
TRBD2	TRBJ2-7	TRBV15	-	CATSRDPGLAGGSYEQYF	TGTGCCACCAGCAGAGATCCGGGACTAGCGGGAGGGTCCTACGAGCAGTACTTC
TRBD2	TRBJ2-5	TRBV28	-	CASTTTSGRLETQYF	TGTGCCAGCACCACAACTAGCGGGAGATTGGAGACCCAGTACTTC